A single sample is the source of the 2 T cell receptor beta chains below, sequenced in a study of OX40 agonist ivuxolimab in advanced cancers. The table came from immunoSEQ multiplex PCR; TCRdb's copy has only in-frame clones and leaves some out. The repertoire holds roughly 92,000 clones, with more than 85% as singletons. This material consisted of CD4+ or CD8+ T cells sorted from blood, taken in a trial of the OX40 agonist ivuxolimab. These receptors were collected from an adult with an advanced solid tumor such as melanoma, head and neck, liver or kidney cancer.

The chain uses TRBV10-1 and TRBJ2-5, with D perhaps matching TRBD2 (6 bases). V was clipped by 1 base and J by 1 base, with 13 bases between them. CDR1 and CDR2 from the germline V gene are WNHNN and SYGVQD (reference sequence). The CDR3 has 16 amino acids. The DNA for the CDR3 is TGCGCCAGCAGTGAGTGGCCGGGGGTTCTCCAAGAGACCCAGTACTTC. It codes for CASSEWPGVLQETQYF.

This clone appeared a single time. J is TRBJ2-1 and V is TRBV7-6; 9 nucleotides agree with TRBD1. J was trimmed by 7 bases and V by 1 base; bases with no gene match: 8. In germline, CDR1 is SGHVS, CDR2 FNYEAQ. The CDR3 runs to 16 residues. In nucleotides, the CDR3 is TGTGCCAGCAGCTTAGTCCCGGGACAGGGAGGGAATGAGCAGTTCTTC. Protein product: CASSLVPGQGGNEQFF.